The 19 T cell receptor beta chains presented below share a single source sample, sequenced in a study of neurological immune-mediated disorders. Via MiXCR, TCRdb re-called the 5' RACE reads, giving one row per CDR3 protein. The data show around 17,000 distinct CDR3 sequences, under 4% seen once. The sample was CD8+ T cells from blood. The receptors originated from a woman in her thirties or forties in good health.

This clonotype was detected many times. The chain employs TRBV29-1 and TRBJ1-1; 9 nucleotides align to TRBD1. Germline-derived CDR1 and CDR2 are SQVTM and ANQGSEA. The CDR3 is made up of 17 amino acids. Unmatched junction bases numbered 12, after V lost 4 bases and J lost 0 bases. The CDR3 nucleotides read TGCAGCGTTGTGGGGCATGGGGACAGGGTTTTGAACACTGAAGCTTTCTTT. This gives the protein CSVVGHGDRVLNTEAFF.

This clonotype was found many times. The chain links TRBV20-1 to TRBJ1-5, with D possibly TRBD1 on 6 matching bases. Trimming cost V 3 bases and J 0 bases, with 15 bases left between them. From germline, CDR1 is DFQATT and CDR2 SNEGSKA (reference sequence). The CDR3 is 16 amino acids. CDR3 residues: CSARFSGADSNQPQHF. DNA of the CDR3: TGCAGTGCTAGGTTTTCAGGGGCGGATAGCAATCAGCCCCAGCATTTT.

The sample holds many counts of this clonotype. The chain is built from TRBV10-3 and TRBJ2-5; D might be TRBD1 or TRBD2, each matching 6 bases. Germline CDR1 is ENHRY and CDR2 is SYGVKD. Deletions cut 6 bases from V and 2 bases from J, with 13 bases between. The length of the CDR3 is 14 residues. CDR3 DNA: TGTGCCATCAGCCTCCTAGGGGGGCAAGAGACCCAGTACTTC. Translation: CAISLLGGQETQYF.

CDR3 bases: TGTGCCAGTAGCGGGACCTTTTACAATGAGCAGTTCTTC. This sequence encodes CASSGTFYNEQFF. The chain couples TRBV19 to TRBJ2-1; D assignment may be TRBD1 or TRBD2 (5 bases each). V lost 6 bases to trimming and J lost 4 bases, with 10 bases between them. The CDR3 has 13 residues. CDR1 LNHDA and CDR2 SQIVND come from the germline V gene (reference sequence).

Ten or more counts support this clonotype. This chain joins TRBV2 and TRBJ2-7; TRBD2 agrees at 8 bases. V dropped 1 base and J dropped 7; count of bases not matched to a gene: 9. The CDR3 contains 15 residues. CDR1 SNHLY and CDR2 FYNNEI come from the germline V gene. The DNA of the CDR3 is TGTGCCAGCAGTGAAGGACCGGGAGGGCTTAGGGAGCAGTACTTC. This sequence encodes CASSEGPGGLREQYF.

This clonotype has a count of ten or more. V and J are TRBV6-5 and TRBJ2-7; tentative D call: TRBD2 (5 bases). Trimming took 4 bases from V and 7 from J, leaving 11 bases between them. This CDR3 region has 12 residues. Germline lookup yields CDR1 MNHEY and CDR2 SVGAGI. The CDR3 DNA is TGTGCCAGCAGTTCGAGCGAGGGAGAGCAGTACTTC. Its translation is CASSSSEGEQYF.

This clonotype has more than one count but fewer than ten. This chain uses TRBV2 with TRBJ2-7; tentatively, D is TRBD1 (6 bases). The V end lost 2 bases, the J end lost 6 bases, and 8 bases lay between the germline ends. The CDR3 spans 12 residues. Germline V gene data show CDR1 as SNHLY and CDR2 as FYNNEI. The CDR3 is CASSEWGLEQYF. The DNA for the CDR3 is TGTGCCAGCAGTGAATGGGGGCTCGAGCAGTACTTC. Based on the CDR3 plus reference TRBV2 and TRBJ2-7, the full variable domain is EPEVTQTPSHQVTQMGQEVILRCVPISNHLYFYWYRQILGQKVEFLVSFYNNEISEKSEIFDDQFSVERPDGSNFTLKIRSTKLEDSAMYFCASSEWGLEQYFGPGTRLTVT.

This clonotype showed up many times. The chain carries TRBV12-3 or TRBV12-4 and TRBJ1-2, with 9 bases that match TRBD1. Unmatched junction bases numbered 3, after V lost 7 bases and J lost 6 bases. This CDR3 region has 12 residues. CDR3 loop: CASTTGGHGYTF. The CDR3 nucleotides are TGTGCCAGCACCACAGGGGGCCATGGCTACACCTTC.

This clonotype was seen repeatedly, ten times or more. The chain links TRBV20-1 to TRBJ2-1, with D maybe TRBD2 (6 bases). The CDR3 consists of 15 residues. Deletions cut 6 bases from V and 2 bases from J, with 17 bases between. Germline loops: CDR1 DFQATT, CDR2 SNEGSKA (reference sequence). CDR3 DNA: TGCAGTGCCAGTCTATGGCGGGACCCCTACAATGAGCAGTTCTTC. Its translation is CSASLWRDPYNEQFF.

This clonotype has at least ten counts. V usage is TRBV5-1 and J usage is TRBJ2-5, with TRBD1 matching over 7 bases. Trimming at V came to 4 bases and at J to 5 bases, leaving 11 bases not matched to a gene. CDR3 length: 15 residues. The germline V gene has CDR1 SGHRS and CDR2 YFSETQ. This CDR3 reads CASSTRPGQTETQYF. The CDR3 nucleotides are TGCGCCAGCAGCACCAGGCCGGGACAGACGGAGACCCAGTACTTC. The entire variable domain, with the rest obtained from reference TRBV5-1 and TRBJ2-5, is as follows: KAGVTQTPRYLIKTRGQQVTLSCSPISGHRSVSWYQQTPGQGLQFLFEYFSETQRNKGNFPGRFSGRQFSNSRSEMNVSTLELGDSALYLCASSTRPGQTETQYFGPGTRLLVL.

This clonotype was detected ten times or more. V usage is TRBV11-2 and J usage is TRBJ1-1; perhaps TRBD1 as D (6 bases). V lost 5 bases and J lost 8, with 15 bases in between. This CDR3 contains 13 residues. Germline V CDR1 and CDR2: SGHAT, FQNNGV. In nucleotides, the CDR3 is TGTGCCAGCAGCCTTGGAGGGGGGAAGGAAGCTTTCTTT. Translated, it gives CASSLGGGKEAFF.

The CDR3 bases are TGTGCCAGCAGTGTCGAGAGCCCCTGGGATGAGCAGTTCTTC. Translating it yields CASSVESPWDEQFF. The chain is built from TRBV6-1 and TRBJ2-1, with D hard to call. Deletions cut 4 bases from V and 8 bases from J, with 15 bases between. The CDR3 has 14 residues. Looked up from germline, CDR1 is MNHNS and CDR2 is SASEGT.

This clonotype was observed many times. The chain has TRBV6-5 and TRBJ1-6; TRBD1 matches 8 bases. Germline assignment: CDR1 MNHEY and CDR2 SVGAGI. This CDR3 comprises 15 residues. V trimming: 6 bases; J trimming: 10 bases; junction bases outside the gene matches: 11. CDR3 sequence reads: CASRLSRDRHSPLHF. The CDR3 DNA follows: TGTGCCAGCAGACTAAGCAGGGACAGGCACTCACCCCTCCACTTT.

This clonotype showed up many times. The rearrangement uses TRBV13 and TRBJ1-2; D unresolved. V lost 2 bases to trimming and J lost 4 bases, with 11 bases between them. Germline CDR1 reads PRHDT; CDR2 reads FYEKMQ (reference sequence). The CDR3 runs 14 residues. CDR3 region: CASSLQRTSYGYTF. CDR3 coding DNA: TGTGCCAGCAGCTTACAGAGAACTTCCTATGGCTACACCTTC.

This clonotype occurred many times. The CDR3: CASSPGTSGSTDTQYF. The CDR3 DNA is TGTGCCAGCAGCCCGGGGACTAGCGGTAGCACAGATACGCAGTATTTT. The V and J genes are TRBV9 and TRBJ2-3; 11 bases map to TRBD2. J was trimmed by 0 bases and V by 4 bases; bases with no gene match: 4. This CDR3 is 16 amino acids long. Germline CDR1 and CDR2: SGDLS and YYNGEE.

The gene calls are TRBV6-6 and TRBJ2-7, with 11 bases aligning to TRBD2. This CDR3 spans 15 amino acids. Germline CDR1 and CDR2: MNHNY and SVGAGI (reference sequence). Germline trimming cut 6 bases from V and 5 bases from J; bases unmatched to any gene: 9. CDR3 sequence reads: CASSEVGTSGDEQYF. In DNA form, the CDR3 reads TGTGCCAGCAGCGAGGTCGGGACTAGCGGTGACGAGCAGTACTTC.

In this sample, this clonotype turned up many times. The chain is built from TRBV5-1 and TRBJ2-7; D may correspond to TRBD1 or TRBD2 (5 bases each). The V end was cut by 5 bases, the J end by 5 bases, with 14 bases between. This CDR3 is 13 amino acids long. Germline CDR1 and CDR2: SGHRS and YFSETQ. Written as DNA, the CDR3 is TGCGCCAGCAGGGATGGCATGGGGGACGAGCAGTACTTC. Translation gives CASRDGMGDEQYF.

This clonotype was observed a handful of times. The CDR3 loop reads CASSPGTPDNEQFF. Here the CDR3 DNA reads TGCGCCAGCAGCCCTGGGACTCCTGACAATGAGCAGTTCTTC. The rearrangement joins TRBV4-3 to TRBJ2-1, with D perhaps matching TRBD2 (6 bases). Looked up from germline, CDR1 is LGHNA and CDR2 is YSLEER. The CDR3 has 14 residues. Trimming left V 4 bases short and J 5 bases short, with 12 bases between.

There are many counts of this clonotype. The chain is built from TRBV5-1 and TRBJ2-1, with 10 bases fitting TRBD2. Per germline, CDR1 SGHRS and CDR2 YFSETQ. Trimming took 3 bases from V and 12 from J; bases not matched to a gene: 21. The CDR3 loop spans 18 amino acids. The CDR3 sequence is CASSWGTAGTSATGGQFF. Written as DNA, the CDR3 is TGCGCCAGCAGCTGGGGGACAGCCGGGACTAGCGCCACCGGAGGGCAGTTCTTC.